The 10 T cell receptor beta chains below were found in one sample sequenced in a study of cytomegalovirus exposure and HLA in healthy donors. Primers included in the PCR were 60 Vbeta and 13 Jbeta primers. Clones were read by immunoSEQ multiplex PCR, and TCRdb kept only the in-frame ones, dropping some. The table has approximately 280,000 clones, approximately 90% seen once. The sequenced material came from PBMCs. The receptors stem from a woman aged 18 to 35 in good health and CMV-seronegative.

This clone was observed a single time. The chain couples TRBV9 to TRBJ2-7; 7 nucleotides align to TRBD2. The CDR3 spans 15 residues. Losses at the gene ends were 7 bases for V and 5 bases for J; bases not matched to a gene: 15. The germline CDR1 and CDR2 sequences are SGDLS and YYNGEE. In nucleotides, the CDR3 is TGTGCCAGCGGACCGTGGGGGGGGAACGATAACGAGCAGTACTTC. It is translated as CASGPWGGNDNEQYF.

This chain joins TRBV7-2 and TRBJ1-4; D is unclear. Germline V gene sequence: CDR1 SGHTA, CDR2 FQGNSA. CDR3 length: 15 residues. V dropped 6 bases and J dropped 3 bases, with 14 bases sitting between them. The CDR3 coding sequence is TGTGCCAGCAGTCTCCAGCCGACTGCTAATGAAAAACTGTTTTTT. The encoded protein is CASSLQPTANEKLFF.

The gene calls are TRBV29-1 and TRBJ2-2; D is unresolved. V lost 3 bases to trimming and J lost 4 bases, with 9 bases between them. The CDR3 contains 13 residues. CDR1 and CDR2 (germline): SQVTM, ANQGSEA. CDR3 in amino acids: CSVELSSTGELFF. The CDR3 DNA reads as TGCAGCGTTGAGCTTTCGAGCACCGGGGAGCTGTTTTTT.

The rearrangement links TRBV6-1 to TRBJ2-7; D perhaps matches TRBD1 (6 bases). The CDR3 covers 19 residues. Germline CDR1 MNHNS, CDR2 SASEGT. Trimming took off 1 base at V and 2 bases at J, with 24 bases between the two ends. The CDR3 nucleotides are TGTGCCAGCAGTGAAGGAGGACAGTTGTTGGCCTTGGCCCCCTACGAGCAGTACTTC. Translation: CASSEGGQLLALAPYEQYF.

In its sample, this clone was seen once. This chain connects TRBV7-9 to TRBJ2-3; TRBD2 agrees at 10 bases. After removal of 5 bases from V and 1 base from J, the junction contained 12 bases not matched to a gene. Germline values: CDR1 SEHNR, CDR2 FQNEAQ (reference sequence). This CDR3 spans 18 amino acids. The CDR3 DNA reads as TGTGCCAGCAGCCTAAATCTCGGGCTAGCGGGGGGCACAGATACGCAGTATTTT. Translation: CASSLNLGLAGGTDTQYF.

This rearrangement joins TRBV19 to TRBJ1-1; a weak D match, TRBD1 (5 bases). The V end lost 3 bases, the J end lost 3 bases, and 11 bases lay between the germline ends. Germline-derived CDR1 and CDR2 are LNHDA and SQIVND (reference sequence). The CDR3 length is 14 residues. CDR3 sequence reads: CASSIGARHTEAFF. The CDR3 DNA is TGTGCCAGTAGTATTGGGGCCCGACACACTGAAGCTTTCTTT.

The rearrangement joins TRBV2 to TRBJ2-1; 7 bases are shared with TRBD2. Trimming removed 2 bases from V and 5 bases from J; junction bases left unmatched: 12. The germline CDR1 and CDR2 sequences are SNHLY and FYNNEI. This CDR3 region has 17 residues. The DNA of the CDR3 is TGTGCCAGCAGTGAATTGAGACTAGCCACGAGTAACAATGAGCAGTTCTTC. Encoded protein: CASSELRLATSNNEQFF.

The V gene is TRBV11-2, the J gene TRBJ1-5, with 7 bases matching TRBD1. The V and J ends lost 2 bases and 4 bases, in that order; junction bases with no gene match: 11. In germline, CDR1 is SGHAT, CDR2 FQNNGV. The CDR3 runs 17 residues. The CDR3 reads CASSLRGTGTANQPQHF. The DNA for the CDR3 is TGTGCCAGCAGCTTACGGGGGACCGGGACAGCAAATCAGCCCCAGCATTTT.

The chain recombines TRBV7-3 with TRBJ2-4, with TRBD2 as a possible D gene (6 bases). The CDR3 consists of 17 residues. Germline CDR1 SGHTA, CDR2 FQGTGA. Trimming took 1 base from V and 0 from J, leaving 13 bases between them. In nucleotides, the CDR3 is TGTGCCAGCAGCTTAATTGGGGGGAAACTAGCCAAAAACATTCAGTACTTC. This encodes CASSLIGGKLAKNIQYF.

This clone was counted only a few times. The CDR3 here is CASSPTTGYGTNEKLFF. The CDR3 region has the DNA TGCGCCAGCAGCCCTACTACAGGGTATGGGACTAATGAAAAACTGTTTTTT. V and J are TRBV4-1 and TRBJ1-4; a weak D match, TRBD1 (6 bases). Trimming stripped 4 bases from V and 2 bases from J, with 17 bases between. CDR3 length: 17 amino acids. The germline gives CDR1 MGHRA, CDR2 YSYEKL.